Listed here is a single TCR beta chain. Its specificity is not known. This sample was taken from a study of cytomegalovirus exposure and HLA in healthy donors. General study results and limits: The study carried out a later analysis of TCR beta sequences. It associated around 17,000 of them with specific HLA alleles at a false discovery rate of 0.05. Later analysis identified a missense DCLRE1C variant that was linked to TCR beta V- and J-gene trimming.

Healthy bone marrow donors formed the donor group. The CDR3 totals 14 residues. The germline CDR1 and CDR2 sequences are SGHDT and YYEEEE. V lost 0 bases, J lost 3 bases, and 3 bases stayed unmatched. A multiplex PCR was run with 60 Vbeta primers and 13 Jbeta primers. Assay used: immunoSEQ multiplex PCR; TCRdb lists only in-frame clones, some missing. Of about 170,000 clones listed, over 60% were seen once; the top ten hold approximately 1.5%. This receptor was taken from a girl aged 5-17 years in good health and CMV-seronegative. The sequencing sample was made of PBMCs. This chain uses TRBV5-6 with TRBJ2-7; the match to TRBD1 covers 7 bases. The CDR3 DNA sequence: TGTGCCAGCAGCTTGGGAGGGACAGACTACGAGCAGTACTTC. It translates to CASSLGGTDYEQYF. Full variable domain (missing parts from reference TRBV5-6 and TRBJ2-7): DAGVTQSPTHLIKTRGQQVTLRCSPKSGHDTVSWYQQALGQGPQFIFQYYEEEERQRGNFPDRFSGHQFPNYSSELNVNALLLGDSALYLCASSLGGTDYEQYFGPGTRLTVT.